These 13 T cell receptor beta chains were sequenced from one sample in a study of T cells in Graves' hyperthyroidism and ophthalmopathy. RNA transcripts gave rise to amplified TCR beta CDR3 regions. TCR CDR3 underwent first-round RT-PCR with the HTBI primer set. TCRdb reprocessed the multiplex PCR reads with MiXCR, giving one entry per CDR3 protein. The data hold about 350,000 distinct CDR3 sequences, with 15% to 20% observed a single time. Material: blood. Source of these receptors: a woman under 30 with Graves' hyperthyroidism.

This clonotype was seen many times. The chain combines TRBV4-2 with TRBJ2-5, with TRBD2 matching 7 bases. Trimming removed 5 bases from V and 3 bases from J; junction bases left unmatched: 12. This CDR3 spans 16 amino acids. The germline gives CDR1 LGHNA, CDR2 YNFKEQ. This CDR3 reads CASSGGETSSEETQYF. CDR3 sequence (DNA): TGTGCCAGCAGCGGGGGGGAGACTAGCAGCGAAGAGACCCAGTACTTC.

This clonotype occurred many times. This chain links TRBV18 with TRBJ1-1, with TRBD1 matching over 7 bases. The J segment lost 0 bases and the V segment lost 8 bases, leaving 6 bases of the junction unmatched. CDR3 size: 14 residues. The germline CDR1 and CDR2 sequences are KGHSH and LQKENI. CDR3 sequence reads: CASSPGQLNTEAFF. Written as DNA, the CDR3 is TGTGCCAGCAGCCCGGGACAGCTGAACACTGAAGCTTTCTTT.

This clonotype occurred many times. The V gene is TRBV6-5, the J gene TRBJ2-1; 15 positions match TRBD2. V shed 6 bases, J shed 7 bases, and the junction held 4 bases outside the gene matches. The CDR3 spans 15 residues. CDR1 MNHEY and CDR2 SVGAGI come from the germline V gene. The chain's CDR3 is CASSGLAGGLNEQFF. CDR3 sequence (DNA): TGTGCCAGCAGCGGACTAGCGGGGGGGTTAAATGAGCAGTTCTTC.

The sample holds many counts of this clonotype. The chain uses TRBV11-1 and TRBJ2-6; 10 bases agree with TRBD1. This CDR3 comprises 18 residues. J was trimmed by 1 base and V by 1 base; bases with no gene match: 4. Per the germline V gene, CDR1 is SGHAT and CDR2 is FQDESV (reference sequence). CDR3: CASSLDLGQGSGANVLTF. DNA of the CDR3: TGTGCCAGCAGCTTAGATCTGGGACAGGGGTCTGGGGCCAACGTCCTGACTTTC.

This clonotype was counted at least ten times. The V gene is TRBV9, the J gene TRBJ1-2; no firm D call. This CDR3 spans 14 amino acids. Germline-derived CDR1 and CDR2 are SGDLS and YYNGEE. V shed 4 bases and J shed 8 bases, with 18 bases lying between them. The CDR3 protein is CASSPGGQSGGYTF. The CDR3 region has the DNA TGTGCCAGCAGCCCCGGTGGGCAGAGCGGGGGCTACACCTTC.

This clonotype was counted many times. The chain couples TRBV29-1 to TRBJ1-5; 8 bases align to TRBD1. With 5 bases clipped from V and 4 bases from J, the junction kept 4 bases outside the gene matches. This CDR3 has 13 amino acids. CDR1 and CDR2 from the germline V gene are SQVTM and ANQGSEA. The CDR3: CSVSTGGNQPQHF. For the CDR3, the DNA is TGCAGCGTTAGTACAGGGGGGAATCAGCCCCAGCATTTT.

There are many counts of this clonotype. The CDR3 reads CSARGNRPNTGELFF. The CDR3 DNA reads as TGCAGTGCTAGAGGGAACAGACCAAACACCGGGGAGCTGTTTTTT. J is TRBJ2-2 and V is TRBV20-1, with unresolved D. The CDR3 consists of 15 residues. Germline V gene lookup returns CDR1 DFQATT and CDR2 SNEGSKA (reference sequence). V dropped 1 base and J dropped 2 bases, with 11 bases sitting between them.

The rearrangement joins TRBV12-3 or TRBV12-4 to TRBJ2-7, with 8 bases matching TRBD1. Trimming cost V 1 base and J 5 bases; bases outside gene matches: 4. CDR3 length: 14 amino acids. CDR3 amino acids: CASSLGGRGHEQYF. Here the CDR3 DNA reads TGTGCCAGCAGTTTAGGGGGCAGGGGGCACGAGCAGTACTTC.

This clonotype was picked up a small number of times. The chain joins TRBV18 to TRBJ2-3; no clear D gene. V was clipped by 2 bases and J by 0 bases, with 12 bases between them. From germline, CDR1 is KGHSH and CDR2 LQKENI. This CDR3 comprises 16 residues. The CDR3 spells CASSPAAFSSTDTQYF. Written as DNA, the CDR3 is TGTGCCAGCTCACCAGCCGCGTTCTCTAGCACAGATACGCAGTATTTT.

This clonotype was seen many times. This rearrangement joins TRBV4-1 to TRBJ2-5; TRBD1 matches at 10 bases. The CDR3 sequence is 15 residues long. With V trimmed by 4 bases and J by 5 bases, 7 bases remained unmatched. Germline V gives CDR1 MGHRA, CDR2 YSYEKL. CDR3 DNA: TGCGCCAGCAGCCGCGGACAGGGGGATCGCGAGACCCAGTACTTC. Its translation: CASSRGQGDRETQYF.

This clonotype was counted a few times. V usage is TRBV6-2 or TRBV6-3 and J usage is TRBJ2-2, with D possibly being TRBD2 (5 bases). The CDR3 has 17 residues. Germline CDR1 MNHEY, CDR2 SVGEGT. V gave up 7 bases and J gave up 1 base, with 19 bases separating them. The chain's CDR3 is CASNPSQLERNTGELFF. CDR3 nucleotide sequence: TGTGCCAGCAACCCATCCCAACTAGAGCGGAACACCGGGGAGCTGTTTTTT.

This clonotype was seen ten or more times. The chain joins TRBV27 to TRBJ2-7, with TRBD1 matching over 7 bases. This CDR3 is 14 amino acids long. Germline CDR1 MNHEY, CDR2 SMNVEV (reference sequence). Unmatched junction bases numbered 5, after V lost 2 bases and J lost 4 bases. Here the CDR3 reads CASSLDDRVYEQYF. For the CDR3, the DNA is TGTGCCAGCAGTTTAGACGACAGGGTGTACGAGCAGTACTTC.

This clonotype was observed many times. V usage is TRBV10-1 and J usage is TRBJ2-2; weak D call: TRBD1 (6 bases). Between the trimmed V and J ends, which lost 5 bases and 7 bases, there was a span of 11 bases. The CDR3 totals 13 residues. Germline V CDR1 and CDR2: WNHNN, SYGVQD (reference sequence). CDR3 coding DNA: TGCGCCAGCAGTCCGGACAGCGTCGGGGAGCTGTTTTTT. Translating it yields CASSPDSVGELFF.